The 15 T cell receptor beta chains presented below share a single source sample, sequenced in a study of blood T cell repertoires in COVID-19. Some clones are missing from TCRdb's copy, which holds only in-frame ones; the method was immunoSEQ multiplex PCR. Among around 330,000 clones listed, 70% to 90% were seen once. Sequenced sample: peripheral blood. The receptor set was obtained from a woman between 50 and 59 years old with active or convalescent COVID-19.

The CDR3 DNA is TGTGCCATCAGTGACTGGACAGGCCAAGAGACCCAGTACTTC. Protein product: CAISDWTGQETQYF. This chain joins TRBV10-3 and TRBJ2-5, with 7 nucleotides matching TRBD1. This CDR3 spans 14 amino acids. Germline V gene sequence: CDR1 ENHRY, CDR2 SYGVKD. V dropped 3 bases and J dropped 1; count of bases not matched to a gene: 2.

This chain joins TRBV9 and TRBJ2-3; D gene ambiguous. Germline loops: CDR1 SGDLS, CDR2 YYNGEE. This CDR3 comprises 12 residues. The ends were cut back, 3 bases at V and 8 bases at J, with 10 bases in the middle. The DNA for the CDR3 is TGTGCCAGCAGCGCCGGTAGTAGTACGCAGTATTTT. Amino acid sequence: CASSAGSSTQYF.

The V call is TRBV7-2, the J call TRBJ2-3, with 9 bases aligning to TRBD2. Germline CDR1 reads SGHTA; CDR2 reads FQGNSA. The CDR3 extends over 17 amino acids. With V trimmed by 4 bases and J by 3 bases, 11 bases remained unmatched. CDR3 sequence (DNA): TGTGCCAGCAGCTCCCGGGTAGCGGGAGCATCTACAGATACGCAGTATTTT. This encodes CASSSRVAGASTDTQYF.

Here the CDR3 DNA reads TGTGCCAGCAGTTATGGAGCAGGCAATCAGCCCCAGCATTTT. It is translated as CASSYGAGNQPQHF. This rearrangement joins TRBV6-2 or TRBV6-3 to TRBJ1-5; D is uncertain. V lost 3 bases and J 2 bases, leaving 8 bases between the germline ends. Germline V CDR1 and CDR2: MNHEY, SVGEGT. This CDR3 contains 14 residues.

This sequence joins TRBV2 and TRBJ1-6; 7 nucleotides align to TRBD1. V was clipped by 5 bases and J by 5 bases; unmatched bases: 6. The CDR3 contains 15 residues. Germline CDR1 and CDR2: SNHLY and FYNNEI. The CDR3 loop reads CASSRTGQDNSPLHF. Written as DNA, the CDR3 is TGTGCCAGCAGTCGGACAGGTCAGGATAATTCACCCCTCCACTTT.

DNA of the CDR3: TGTGCCAGCAGCAAAACCGGGACAGGCAGAGCCTACGAGCAGTACTTC. The encoded protein is CASSKTGTGRAYEQYF. The chain has TRBV21-1 and TRBJ2-7; whether TRBD1, the table's D call, matches the DNA was not checked. TRBV21-1 is a documented pseudogene. This CDR3 is 16 amino acids long.

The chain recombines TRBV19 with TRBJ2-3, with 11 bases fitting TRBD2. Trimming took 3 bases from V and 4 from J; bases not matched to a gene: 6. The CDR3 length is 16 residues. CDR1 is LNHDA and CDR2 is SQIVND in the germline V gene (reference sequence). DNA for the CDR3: TGTGCCAGTAGTATCAATAGCGGGAGGGCCGCAGATACGCAGTATTTT. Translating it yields CASSINSGRAADTQYF.

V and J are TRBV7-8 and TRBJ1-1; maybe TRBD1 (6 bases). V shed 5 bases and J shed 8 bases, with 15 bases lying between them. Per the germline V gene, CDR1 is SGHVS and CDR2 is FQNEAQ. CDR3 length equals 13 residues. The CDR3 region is CASSPEGDNEAFF. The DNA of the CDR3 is TGTGCCAGCAGCCCAGAAGGGGACAACGAAGCTTTCTTT.

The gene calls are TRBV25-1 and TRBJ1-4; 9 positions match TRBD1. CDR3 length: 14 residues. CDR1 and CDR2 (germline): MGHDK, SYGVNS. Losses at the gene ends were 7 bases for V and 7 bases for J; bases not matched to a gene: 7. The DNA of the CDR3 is TGTGCCAGCAAGGGACAGGGCCTTAGTGAAAAACTGTTTTTT. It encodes CASKGQGLSEKLFF.

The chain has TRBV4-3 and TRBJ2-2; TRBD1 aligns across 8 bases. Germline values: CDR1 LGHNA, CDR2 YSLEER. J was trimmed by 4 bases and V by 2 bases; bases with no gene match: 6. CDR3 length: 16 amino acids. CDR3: CASSQNRGSVTGELFF. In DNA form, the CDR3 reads TGCGCCAGCAGCCAAAACAGGGGGTCGGTCACCGGGGAGCTGTTTTTT.

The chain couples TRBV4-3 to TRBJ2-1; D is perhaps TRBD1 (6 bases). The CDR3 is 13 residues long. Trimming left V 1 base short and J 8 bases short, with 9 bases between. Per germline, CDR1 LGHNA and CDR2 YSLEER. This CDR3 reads CASSQGGTHEQFF. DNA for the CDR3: TGCGCCAGCAGCCAAGGAGGGACACATGAGCAGTTCTTC.

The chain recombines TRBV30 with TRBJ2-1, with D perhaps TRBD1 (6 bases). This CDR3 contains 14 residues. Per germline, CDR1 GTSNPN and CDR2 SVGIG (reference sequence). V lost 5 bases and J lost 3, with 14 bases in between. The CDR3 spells CAWAGDGLYNEQFF. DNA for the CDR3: TGTGCCTGGGCAGGGGACGGCCTCTACAATGAGCAGTTCTTC.

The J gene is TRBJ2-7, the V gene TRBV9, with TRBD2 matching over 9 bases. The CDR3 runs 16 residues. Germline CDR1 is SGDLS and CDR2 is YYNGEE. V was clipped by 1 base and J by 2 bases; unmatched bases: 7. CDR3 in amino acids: CASSVSPSGAPYEQYF. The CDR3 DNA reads TGTGCCAGCAGCGTATCCCCTAGCGGGGCCCCCTACGAGCAGTACTTC.

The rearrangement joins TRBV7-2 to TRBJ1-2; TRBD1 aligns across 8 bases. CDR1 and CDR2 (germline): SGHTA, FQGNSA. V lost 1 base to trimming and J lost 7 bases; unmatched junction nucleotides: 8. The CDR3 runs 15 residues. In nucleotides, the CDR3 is TGTGCCAGCAGCTTAGACCCAGGGGGCACTGGTGGCTACACCTTC. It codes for CASSLDPGGTGGYTF. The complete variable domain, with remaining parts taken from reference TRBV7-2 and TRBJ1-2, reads GAGVSQSPSNKVTEKGKDVELRCDPISGHTALYWYRQSLGQGLEFLIYFQGNSAPDKSGLPSDRFSAERTGGSVSTLTIQRTQQEDSAVYLCASSLDPGGTGGYTFGSGTRLTVV.

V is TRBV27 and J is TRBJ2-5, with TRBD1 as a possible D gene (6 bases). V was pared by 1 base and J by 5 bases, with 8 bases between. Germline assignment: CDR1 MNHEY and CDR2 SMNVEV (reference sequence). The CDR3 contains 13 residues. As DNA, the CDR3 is TGTGCCAGCAGTTTATTTACAGGGGAGACCCAGTACTTC. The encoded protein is CASSLFTGETQYF.